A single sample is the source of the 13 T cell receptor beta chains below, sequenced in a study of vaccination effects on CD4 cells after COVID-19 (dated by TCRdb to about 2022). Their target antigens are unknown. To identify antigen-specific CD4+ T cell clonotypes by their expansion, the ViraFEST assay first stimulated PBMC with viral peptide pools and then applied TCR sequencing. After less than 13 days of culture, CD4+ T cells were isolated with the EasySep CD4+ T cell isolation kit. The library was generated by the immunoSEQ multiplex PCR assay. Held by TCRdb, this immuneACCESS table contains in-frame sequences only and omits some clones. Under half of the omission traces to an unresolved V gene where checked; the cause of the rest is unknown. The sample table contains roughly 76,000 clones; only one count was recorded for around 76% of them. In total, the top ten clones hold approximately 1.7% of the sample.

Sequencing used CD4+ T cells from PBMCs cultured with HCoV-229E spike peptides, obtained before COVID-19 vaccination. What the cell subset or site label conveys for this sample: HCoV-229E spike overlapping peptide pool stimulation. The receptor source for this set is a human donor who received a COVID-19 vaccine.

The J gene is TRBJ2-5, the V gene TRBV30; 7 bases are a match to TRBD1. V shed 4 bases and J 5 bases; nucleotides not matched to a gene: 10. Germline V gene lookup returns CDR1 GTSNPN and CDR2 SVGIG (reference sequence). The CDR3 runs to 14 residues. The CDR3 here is CAWNRGGGRETQYF. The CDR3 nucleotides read TGTGCCTGGAACCGAGGGGGCGGTCGGGAGACCCAGTACTTC. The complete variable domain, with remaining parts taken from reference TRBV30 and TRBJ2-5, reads SQTIHQWPATLVQPVGSPLSLECTVEGTSNPNLYWYRQAAGRGLQLLFYSVGIGQISSEVPQNLSASRPQDRQFILSSKKLLLSDSGFYLCAWNRGGGRETQYFGPGTRLLVL.

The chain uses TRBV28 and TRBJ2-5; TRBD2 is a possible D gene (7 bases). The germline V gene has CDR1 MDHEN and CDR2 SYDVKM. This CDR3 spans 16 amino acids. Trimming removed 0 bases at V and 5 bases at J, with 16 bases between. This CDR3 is CASSLWGRGKTETQYF. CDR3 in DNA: TGTGCCAGCAGTTTATGGGGGAGGGGGAAAACGGAGACCCAGTACTTC.

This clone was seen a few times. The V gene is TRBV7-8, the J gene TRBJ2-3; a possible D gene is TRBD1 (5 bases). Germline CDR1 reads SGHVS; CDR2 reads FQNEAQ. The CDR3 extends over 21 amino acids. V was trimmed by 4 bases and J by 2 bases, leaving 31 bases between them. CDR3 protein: CASSSYPQNPTTGFHTDTQYF. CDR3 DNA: TGTGCCAGCAGCTCATATCCCCAAAACCCGACAACAGGCTTTCACACAGATACGCAGTATTTT.

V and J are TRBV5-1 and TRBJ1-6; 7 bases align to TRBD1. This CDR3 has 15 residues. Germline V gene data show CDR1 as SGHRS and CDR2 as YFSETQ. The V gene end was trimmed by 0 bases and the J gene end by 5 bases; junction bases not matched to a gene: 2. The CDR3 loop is CASSLVTGDNSPLHF. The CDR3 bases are TGCGCCAGCAGCTTGGTTACAGGGGATAATTCACCCCTCCACTTT.

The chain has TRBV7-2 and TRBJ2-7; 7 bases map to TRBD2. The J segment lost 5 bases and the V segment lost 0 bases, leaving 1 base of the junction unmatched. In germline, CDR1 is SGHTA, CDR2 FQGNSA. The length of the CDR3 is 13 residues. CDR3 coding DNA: TGTGCCAGCAGCTTAGCTCTAGCGGACGAGCAGTACGTC. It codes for CASSLALADEQYV.

CDR3 in amino acids: CASSDGPFRGYTF. The CDR3 region has the DNA TGTGCCAGCAGTGACGGACCTTTTCGTGGCTACACCTTC. The chain uses TRBV25-1 and TRBJ1-2; no definite D call. The CDR3 spans 13 residues. The V and J ends lost 3 bases and 7 bases respectively, with 12 bases between them. Germline V lookup: CDR1 MGHDK, CDR2 SYGVNS.

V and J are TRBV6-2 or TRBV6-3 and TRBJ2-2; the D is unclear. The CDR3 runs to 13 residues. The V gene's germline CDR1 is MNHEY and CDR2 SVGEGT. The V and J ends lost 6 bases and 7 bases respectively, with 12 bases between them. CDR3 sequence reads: CASSSVGRGELFF. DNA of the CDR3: TGTGCCAGCAGCTCCGTCGGACGCGGGGAGCTGTTTTTT.

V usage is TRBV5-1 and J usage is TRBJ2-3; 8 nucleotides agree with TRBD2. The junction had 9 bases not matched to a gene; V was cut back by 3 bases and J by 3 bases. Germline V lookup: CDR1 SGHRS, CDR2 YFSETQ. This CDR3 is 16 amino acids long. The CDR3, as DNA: TGCGCCAGCAGCTCAAAAACGGGGGGGCCGACAGATACGCAGTATTTT. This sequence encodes CASSSKTGGPTDTQYF.

CDR3 DNA: TGTGCCAGCAGCGAACAGGGGCTCGGAGCCAAAAACATTCAGTACTTC. Encoded protein: CASSEQGLGAKNIQYF. The chain carries TRBV9 and TRBJ2-4; 7 bases match TRBD1. V lost 3 bases, J lost 0 bases, and 6 bases stayed unmatched. The CDR3 is 16 residues long. Per germline, CDR1 SGDLS and CDR2 YYNGEE.

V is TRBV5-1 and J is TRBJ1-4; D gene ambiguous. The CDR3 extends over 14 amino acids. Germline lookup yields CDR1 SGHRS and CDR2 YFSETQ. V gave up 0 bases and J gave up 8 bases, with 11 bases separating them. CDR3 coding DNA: TGCGCCAGCAGCTTGGGACTGAGAGGAGAAAAACTGTTTTTT. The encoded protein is CASSLGLRGEKLFF.

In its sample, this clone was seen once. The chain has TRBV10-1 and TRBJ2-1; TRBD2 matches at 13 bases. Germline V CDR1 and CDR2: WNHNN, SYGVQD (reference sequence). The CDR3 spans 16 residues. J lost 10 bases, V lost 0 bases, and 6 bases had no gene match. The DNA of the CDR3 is TGCGCCAGCAGTGAGTCACTAGCGGGGGGGCCTCGCGAGCAGTTCTTC. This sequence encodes CASSESLAGGPREQFF.

CDR3 DNA sequence: TGTGCCAGCAGCGTAGAAGTGGACTATGGCTACACCTTC. Amino acids: CASSVEVDYGYTF. J is TRBJ1-2 and V is TRBV9; no firm D call. The V end lost 0 bases, the J end lost 3 bases, and 6 bases lay between the germline ends. CDR1 is SGDLS and CDR2 is YYNGEE in the germline V gene. This CDR3 contains 13 residues.

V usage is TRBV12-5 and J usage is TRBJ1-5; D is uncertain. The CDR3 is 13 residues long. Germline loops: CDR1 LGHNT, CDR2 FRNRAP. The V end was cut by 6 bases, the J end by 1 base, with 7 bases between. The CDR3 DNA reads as TGTGCTAGTGGGCTACAGAGCAATCAGCCCCAGCATTTT. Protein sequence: CASGLQSNQPQHF.